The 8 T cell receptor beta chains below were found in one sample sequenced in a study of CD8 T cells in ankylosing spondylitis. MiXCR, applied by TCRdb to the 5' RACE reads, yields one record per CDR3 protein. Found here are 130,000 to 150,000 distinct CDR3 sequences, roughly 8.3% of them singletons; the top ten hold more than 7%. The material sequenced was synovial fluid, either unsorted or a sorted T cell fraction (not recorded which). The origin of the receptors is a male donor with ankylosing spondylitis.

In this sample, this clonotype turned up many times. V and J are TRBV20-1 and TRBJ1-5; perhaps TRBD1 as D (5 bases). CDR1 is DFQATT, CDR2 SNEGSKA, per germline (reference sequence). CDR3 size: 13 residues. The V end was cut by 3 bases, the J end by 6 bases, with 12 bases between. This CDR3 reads CSASPGLSQPQHF. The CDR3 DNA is TGCAGTGCTAGCCCAGGGTTAAGTCAGCCCCAGCATTTT.

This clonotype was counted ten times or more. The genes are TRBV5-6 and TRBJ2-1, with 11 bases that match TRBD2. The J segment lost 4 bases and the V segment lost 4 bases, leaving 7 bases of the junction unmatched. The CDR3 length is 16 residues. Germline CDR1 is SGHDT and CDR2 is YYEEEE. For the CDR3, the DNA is TGTGCCAGCAGCCCTCGGACTAGCGGGTTTTACAATGAGCAGTTCTTC. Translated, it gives CASSPRTSGFYNEQFF.

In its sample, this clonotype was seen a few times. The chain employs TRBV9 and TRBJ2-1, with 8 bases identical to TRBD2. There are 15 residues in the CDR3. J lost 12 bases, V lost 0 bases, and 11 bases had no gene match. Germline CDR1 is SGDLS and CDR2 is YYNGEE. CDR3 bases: TGTGCCAGCAGCGTAGAACTAGCGGAAAGGTCTGCGCAGTTCTTC. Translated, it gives CASSVELAERSAQFF.

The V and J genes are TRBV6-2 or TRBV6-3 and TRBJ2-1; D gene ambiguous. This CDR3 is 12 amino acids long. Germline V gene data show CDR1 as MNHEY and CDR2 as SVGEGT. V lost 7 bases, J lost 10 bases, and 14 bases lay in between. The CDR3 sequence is CASKENPREQFF. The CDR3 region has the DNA TGTGCCAGCAAAGAGAACCCCCGGGAGCAGTTCTTC.

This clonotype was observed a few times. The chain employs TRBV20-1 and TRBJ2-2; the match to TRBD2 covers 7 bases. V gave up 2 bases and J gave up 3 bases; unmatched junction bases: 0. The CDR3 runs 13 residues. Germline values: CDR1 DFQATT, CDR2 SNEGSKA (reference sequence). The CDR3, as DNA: TGCAGTGCTAGACTAGCGGACACCGGGGAGCTGTTTTTT. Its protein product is CSARLADTGELFF.

CDR3 region: CASTRGGNTDTQYF. The DNA of the CDR3 is TGTGCCAGCACGAGGGGGGGCAATACAGATACGCAGTATTTT. This chain connects TRBV5-6 to TRBJ2-3; D might be TRBD2 (7 bases). V lost 6 bases to trimming and J lost 3 bases, with 14 bases between them. CDR1 and CDR2 from the germline V gene are SGHDT and YYEEEE. The CDR3 sequence is 14 residues long.

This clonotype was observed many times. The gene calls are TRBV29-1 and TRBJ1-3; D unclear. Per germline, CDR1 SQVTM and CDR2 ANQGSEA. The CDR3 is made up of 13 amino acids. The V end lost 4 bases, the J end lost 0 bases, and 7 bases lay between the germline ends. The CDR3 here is CSVGEISGNTIYF. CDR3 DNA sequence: TGCAGCGTTGGGGAGATCTCTGGAAACACCATATATTTT.

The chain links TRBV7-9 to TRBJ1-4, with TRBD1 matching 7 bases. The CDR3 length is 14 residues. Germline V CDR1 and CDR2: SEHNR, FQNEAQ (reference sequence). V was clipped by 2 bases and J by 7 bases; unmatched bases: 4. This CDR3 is CASSLSAGGEKLFF. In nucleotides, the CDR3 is TGTGCCAGCAGCTTATCGGCAGGGGGTGAAAAACTGTTTTTT.